One and the same sample provided the 22 T cell receptor beta chains below, sequenced in a study of shared T cell receptors in the human thymus. The assay was immunoSEQ multiplex PCR, and TCRdb's table has in-frame clones only and misses some. Of some 660,000 clones in the sample, approximately 87% were seen once. These data also featured in a second study, about human thymus T cells.

Source material: thymocytes. Every receptor here comes from a boy under two years old with a congenital heart defect.

This chain joins TRBV7-3 and TRBJ1-1, with D possibly matching TRBD1 (6 bases). In germline, CDR1 is SGHTA, CDR2 FQGTGA. The CDR3 is made up of 15 amino acids. The V end was cut by 1 base, the J end by 6 bases, with 15 bases between. CDR3 in amino acids: CASSLKDNRESEAFF. CDR3 nucleotide sequence: TGTGCCAGCAGCTTAAAAGATAACAGGGAATCTGAAGCTTTCTTT.

This sequence joins TRBV10-3 and TRBJ1-5, with D perhaps TRBD1 (5 bases). The CDR3 is 16 residues long. The germline V gene encodes CDR1 ENHRY and CDR2 SYGVKD. Trimming stripped 10 bases from V and 4 bases from J, with 23 bases between. In nucleotides, the CDR3 is TGTGCCACCTGGCCCGCGGGACGGACGCAGAATCAGCCCCAGCATTTT. As protein: CATWPAGRTQNQPQHF.

The genes are TRBV27 and TRBJ2-1; weak D call: TRBD1 (7 bases). Germline V gene sequence: CDR1 MNHEY, CDR2 SMNVEV (reference sequence). This CDR3 comprises 14 residues. The germline V and J ends were trimmed by 5 bases and 14 bases, with 22 bases remaining between them. This CDR3 is CASSDRDRGGSEFF. The CDR3 nucleotides are TGTGCCAGCAGTGACCGGGACAGAGGGGGGTCGGAGTTCTTC.

This clone was recorded once. Distinct nucleotide sequences in the sample also encode this CDR3. The chain carries TRBV4-3 and TRBJ2-7, with a weak D call TRBD2 (5 bases). This CDR3 is 13 amino acids long. CDR1 LGHNA and CDR2 YSLEER come from the germline V gene. The V gene lost 0 bases and the J gene lost 4 bases, with 7 bases spanning the gap. In DNA form, the CDR3 reads TGCGCCAGCAGCCAAGAGGACTCTTACGAGCAGTACTTC. Its protein is CASSQEDSYEQYF.

V is TRBV4-2 and J is TRBJ1-2, with a tentative D call TRBD1 (5 bases). The CDR3 has 17 residues. The V end was cut by 0 bases, the J end by 2 bases, with 16 bases between. Germline CDR1 is LGHNA and CDR2 is YNFKEQ. The CDR3 here is CASSQDLGRGLNYGYTF. The DNA of the CDR3 is TGTGCCAGCAGCCAAGATCTGGGTAGGGGCTTGAACTATGGCTACACCTTC.

V is TRBV10-2 and J is TRBJ1-2; D is undetermined. V was shortened by 5 bases and J by 2 bases, with 6 bases between the two germline ends. This CDR3 spans 12 amino acids. The V gene's germline CDR1 is WSHSY and CDR2 SAAADI. The CDR3 coding sequence is TGCGCCAGCAGTCTCGAGAACTATGGCTACACCTTC. Translating it yields CASSLENYGYTF.

The rearrangement links TRBV19 to TRBJ2-3, with a tentative D call TRBD1 (6 bases). Looked up from germline, CDR1 is LNHDA and CDR2 is SQIVND (reference sequence). V was pared by 10 bases and J by 1 base, with 21 bases between. The CDR3 extends over 16 amino acids. CDR3 loop: CAIKRGVRTGTDTQYF. The CDR3 region has the DNA TGTGCCATAAAAAGGGGAGTAAGGACAGGCACAGATACGCAGTATTTT.

The chain uses TRBV27 and TRBJ2-3, with 14 bases that match TRBD2. This CDR3 is built from 14 residues. CDR1 is MNHEY, CDR2 SMNVEV, per germline (reference sequence). V lost 6 bases to trimming and J lost 10 bases; unmatched junction nucleotides: 6. CDR3 DNA sequence: TGTGCCAGCAGCTGGACTAGCGGGGGGCCTCCGCAGTATTTT. Its translation: CASSWTSGGPPQYF.

The chain links TRBV19 to TRBJ1-6; TRBD1 agrees at 9 bases. This CDR3 comprises 17 residues. J gave up 5 bases and V 7 bases, and 12 bases lay outside the gene matches. Per germline, CDR1 LNHDA and CDR2 SQIVND (reference sequence). DNA of the CDR3: TGTGCCAGTACCCTGGGGCGGACAGGGGCAAATAATTCACCCCTCCACTTT. The encoded protein is CASTLGRTGANNSPLHF.

The chain carries TRBV5-6 and TRBJ2-1, with 8 bases aligning to TRBD2. CDR3 size: 14 residues. Germline values: CDR1 SGHDT, CDR2 YYEEEE. Losses at the gene ends were 2 bases for V and 4 bases for J; bases not matched to a gene: 2. CDR3 sequence: CASSLRGGYNEQFF. As DNA, the CDR3 is TGTGCCAGCAGCTTACGGGGGGGTTACAATGAGCAGTTCTTC.

The genes are TRBV19 and TRBJ1-2, with 9 bases identical to TRBD1. The CDR3 loop spans 14 amino acids. Trimming removed 6 bases from V and 2 bases from J; junction bases left unmatched: 4. Germline-derived CDR1 and CDR2 are LNHDA and SQIVND (reference sequence). The CDR3 protein is CASRGGQGNYGYTF. CDR3 DNA: TGTGCCAGTAGAGGGGGACAGGGAAACTATGGCTACACCTTC.

The V and J genes are TRBV27 and TRBJ2-3; a possible D gene is TRBD2 (6 bases). The CDR3 consists of 13 residues. Germline CDR1 reads MNHEY; CDR2 reads SMNVEV (reference sequence). V gave up 8 bases and J gave up 2 bases, with 11 bases separating them. CDR3 residues: CASSGTFTDTQYF. CDR3 coding DNA: TGTGCCAGCTCAGGGACTTTCACAGATACGCAGTATTTT.

This clone was seen just once. The gene calls are TRBV14 and TRBJ1-1, with D possibly matching TRBD1 (5 bases). This CDR3 is 14 amino acids long. V lost 2 bases and J 7 bases, leaving 14 bases between the germline ends. The germline CDR1 and CDR2 sequences are SGHDN and FVKESK. CDR3 in DNA: TGTGCCAGCAGCCAATTTAGGGGCGACAGTGAAGCTTTCTTT. Its translation: CASSQFRGDSEAFF.

The chain has TRBV5-1 and TRBJ1-1; 9 bases agree with TRBD1. Trimming took 1 base from V and 0 from J; bases not matched to a gene: 7. The CDR3 length is 17 residues. Germline V lookup: CDR1 SGHRS, CDR2 YFSETQ. The CDR3 region has the DNA TGCGCCAGCAGCTTGTTGGACAGGGGAATGATGAACACTGAAGCTTTCTTT. This codes for CASSLLDRGMMNTEAFF.

This clone turned up a few times. The V gene is TRBV5-1, the J gene TRBJ1-6; D possibly corresponds to TRBD1 (5 bases). This CDR3 spans 14 amino acids. The germline V and J ends were trimmed by 1 base and 10 bases, with 12 bases remaining between them. Germline-derived CDR1 and CDR2 are SGHRS and YFSETQ. In nucleotides, the CDR3 is TGCGCCAGCAGCTTGCCAGGGTCTGGATCACCCCTCCACTTT. As protein: CASSLPGSGSPLHF. The variable domain in full, completed from reference TRBV5-1 and TRBJ1-6, reads KAGVTQTPRYLIKTRGQQVTLSCSPISGHRSVSWYQQTPGQGLQFLFEYFSETQRNKGNFPGRFSGRQFSNSRSEMNVSTLELGDSALYLCASSLPGSGSPLHFGNGTRLTVT.

Comments on this clone: One end of the junction is discordant with germline, which a read error may explain. The sample holds other DNA sequences that translate to the same CDR3. V is TRBV28 and J is TRBJ1-6; 8 bases agree with TRBD1. Germline assignment: CDR1 MDHEN and CDR2 SYDVKM. The CDR3 contains 19 residues. The CDR3, as DNA: TGTGCCAGCAGTTTGCTAGACAGGGGCTGGAGCTCCTATAATTCCCCCCTCCACTTT. Residues: CASSLLDRGWSSYNSPLHF.

The chain employs TRBV4-1 and TRBJ1-4, with no clear D. The CDR3 has 13 amino acids. Germline V gene sequence: CDR1 MGHRA, CDR2 YSYEKL. V gave up 0 bases and J gave up 11 bases, with 10 bases separating them. CDR3 nucleotide sequence: TGCGCCAGCAGCCAAGAAAGAGAGTGGAAACTGTTTTTT. Residues: CASSQEREWKLFF.

The gene calls are TRBV28 and TRBJ2-5, with a tentative D call TRBD1 (6 bases). Trimming shortened V by 6 bases and J by 3 bases, and 14 bases separated the two germline ends. The CDR3 length is 14 residues. CDR1 is MDHEN, CDR2 SYDVKM, per germline. The CDR3 is CASRGAQWKETQYF. The CDR3 coding sequence is TGTGCCAGCAGGGGGGCACAGTGGAAAGAGACCCAGTACTTC.

The chain combines TRBV7-2 with TRBJ2-5; D is unresolved. The V gene lost 1 base and the J gene lost 1 base, with 16 bases spanning the gap. Per the germline V gene, CDR1 is SGHTA and CDR2 is FQGNSA. This CDR3 region has 17 residues. The CDR3 DNA sequence: TGTGCCAGCAGCTTAGGGGTGAGGCCAGAAGGCCAAGAGACCCAGTACTTC. It specifies CASSLGVRPEGQETQYF.

V is TRBV23-1 and J is TRBJ2-2; 7 nucleotides match TRBD1. TRBV23-1 is an ORF for which the function is uncertain. CDR3 size: 15 residues. The V segment lost 7 bases and the J segment 4 bases; nucleotides outside the gene matches: 9. Here the CDR3 reads CASTRGTAPTGELFF. CDR3 sequence (DNA): TGCGCCAGCACCAGGGGGACAGCTCCCACCGGGGAGCTGTTTTTT.

This rearrangement joins TRBV6-5 to TRBJ2-5; no definite D call. Trimming cost V 3 bases and J 5 bases, with 19 bases left between them. This CDR3 has 16 amino acids. Germline lookup yields CDR1 MNHEY and CDR2 SVGAGI. CDR3 sequence (DNA): TGTGCCAGCAGTTATTATGGAGCCCAGCCAAGGGAGACCCAGTACTTC. Translated: CASSYYGAQPRETQYF.

CDR3 residues: CASRDRAYNEQFF. As DNA, the CDR3 is TGTGCCAGCAGAGACAGGGCCTACAATGAGCAGTTCTTC. V usage is TRBV25-1 and J usage is TRBJ2-1, with 7 bases aligning to TRBD1. The CDR3 has 13 amino acids. Germline values: CDR1 MGHDK, CDR2 SYGVNS. Trimming cost V 6 bases and J 2 bases; bases outside gene matches: 1.